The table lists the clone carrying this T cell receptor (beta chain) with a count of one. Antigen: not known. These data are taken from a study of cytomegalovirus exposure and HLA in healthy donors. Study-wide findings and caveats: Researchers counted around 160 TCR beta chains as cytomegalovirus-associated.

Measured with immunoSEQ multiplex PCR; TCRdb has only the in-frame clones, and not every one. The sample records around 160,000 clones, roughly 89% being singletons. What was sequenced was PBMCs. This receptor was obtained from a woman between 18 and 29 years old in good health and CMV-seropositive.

The CDR3 sequence: CASSQVGTGYGYTF. The CDR3 DNA reads TGCGCCAGCAGCCAAGTAGGGACAGGCTATGGCTACACCTTC. V and J are TRBV4-3 and TRBJ1-2; TRBD1 agrees at 8 bases. V gave up 1 base and J gave up 4 bases; unmatched junction bases: 2. Germline V gene lookup returns CDR1 LGHNA and CDR2 YSLEER. This CDR3 has 14 residues.